A selection of T cell receptor beta chains follows, all from one sample in a study of CD8+CD57+ T cells in acquired aplastic anemia. From the reads, TCRdb called clonotypes with MiXCR, one entry per CDR3 protein. This table has hundreds of thousands of distinct CDR3 sequences, 50% to 70% appearing once. The specimen was sorted CD4+, CD8+, or CD8+CD57+ T cells (not recorded which) from PBMCs. The source is a human donor with severe aplastic anemia or a healthy control (not recorded which). The CDR3 runs from the conserved cysteine through the conserved F or W. A D gene is named only where the DNA matches it firmly. Expanded clones are given a class, and other clones once, few, many or no size at all.

J,D,V,size,DNA,CDR3
TRBJ2-1,TRBD1,TRBV7-3,few,TGTGCCAGCAGCTTACGGCGTCCCGGGACAGGGAACAATGAGCAGTTCTTC,CASSLRRPGTGNNEQFF
TRBJ2-7,TRBD1,TRBV7-9,-,TGTGCCAGCAGCTTAAGGTCCCCCATGACAGGGATAACCTACGAGCAGTACTTC,CASSLRSPMTGITYEQYF
TRBJ1-3,-,TRBV19,many,TGTGCCACCCCCCCAAAAGGGGGCTCTGGAAACACCATATATTTT,CATPPKGGSGNTIYF
TRBJ2-1,TRBD2,TRBV10-3,-,TGTGCCATCAGTTCGACCCTAGCGGGGGACAATGAGCAGTTCTTC,CAISSTLAGDNEQFF
TRBJ1-6,TRBD1,TRBV9,-,TGTGCCAGCAGCAGACGGACAGGGTTGGATTCACCCCTCCACTTT,CASSRRTGLDSPLHF
TRBJ2-3,TRBD1,TRBV29-1,-,TGCAGCGTGCTCAGGGGGCGACCAGATACGCAGTATTTT,CSVLRGRPDTQYF
TRBJ1-1,-,TRBV7-8,-,TGTGCCAGCAGCTTAGTCTTTCTGAACACTGAAGCTTTCTTT,CASSLVFLNTEAFF
TRBJ2-2,-,TRBV9,-,TGTGCCAGCAGCGTAACCGGGGCGAACACCGGGGAGCTGTTTTTT,CASSVTGANTGELFF
TRBJ2-1,-,TRBV30,many,TGTGCCTGGAGTCACCCCTACAATGAGCAGTTCTTC,CAWSHPYNEQFF
TRBJ2-3,-,TRBV20-1,-,TGCAGTGCTAGTGGTGGGGGGGCCAACACGCAGTATTTT,CSASGGGANTQYF
TRBJ2-7,TRBD1,TRBV7-8,-,TGTGCCAGCAGCGTTAGACAGGGGGAGGGGCTCTACGAGCAGTACTTC,CASSVRQGEGLYEQYF
TRBJ2-5,TRBD2,TRBV7-3,few,TGTGCCAGCAGCTTGGGACTAGCGGGAGACGCGACCCAGTACTTC,CASSLGLAGDATQYF
TRBJ2-6,-,TRBV7-3,once,TGTGCCAGCAGCTTAGCAAGCTCTGGGGCCAACGCCCTAACTTTC,CASSLASSGANALTF
TRBJ2-1,TRBD1,TRBV24-1,once,TGTGCCACCAGTGGCGGGACAGGGGTTTATGAGCAGTTCTTC,CATSGGTGVYEQFF
TRBJ2-5,-,TRBV6-5,-,TGTGCCACCAGTGATCCGGGACCCGATTTTGGTGCCCAGTACTTC,CATSDPGPDFGAQYF
TRBJ2-5,-,TRBV12-2,once,TGTGCCAGCAGCCTCGATGGGGCGGGAGTGGTTCAAGAGACCCAGTACTTC,CASSLDGAGVVQETQYF
TRBJ2-7,-,TRBV6-1,many,TGTGCCAGCAGTGCCCGGAAGGGTGGGCTTTCCTACGAGCAGTACTTC,CASSARKGGLSYEQYF
TRBJ1-3,-,TRBV6-6,once,TGTGCCAGCAGCCCTACGGTCGGGGATGGCTACACCATATATTTT,CASSPTVGDGYTIYF
TRBJ2-6,-,TRBV24-1,-,TGTGCCACCAGTGAGGGCAGGGCGACCGGGGCCAACGTCCTGACTTTC,CATSEGRATGANVLTF
TRBJ1-6,-,TRBV2,-,TGTGCCAGCAGTCGGGGATCGGCAGATAATTCACCCCTCCACTTT,CASSRGSADNSPLHF
TRBJ1-3,-,TRBV7-2,-,TGTGCCAGCAGCTTAGTATTGGAGTCTGGAAACACCATATATTTT,CASSLVLESGNTIYF
TRBJ1-2,TRBD1,TRBV6-5,-,TGTGCCAGCAGTTCAGGGGGCGATGGCTACACCTTC,CASSSGGDGYTF
TRBJ2-7,-,TRBV6-2/TRBV6-3,-,TGTGCCAGTAGTCAACTTAGCGGATCCTACGGGCAGTACTTC,CASSQLSGSYGQYF
TRBJ1-1,-,TRBV20-1,-,TGCAGTGCTAGGGGTCAAGTAGGGGACCTCACTGAAGCTTTCTTT,CSARGQVGDLTEAFF
TRBJ1-1,-,TRBV9,many,TGTGCCAGCAGCGTACTATTCACGAACACTGAAGCTTTCTTT,CASSVLFTNTEAFF
TRBJ2-5,TRBD1,TRBV6-5,-,TGTGCCGGCAGTGAGGGGACAGTACTCTCGGAGACCCAGTACTTC,CAGSEGTVLSETQYF
TRBJ2-1,-,TRBV7-8,few,TGTGCCAGCTTCGAATCTGCACATGAGCAGTTCTTC,CASFESAHEQFF
TRBJ1-1,TRBD1,TRBV7-2,few,TGTGGGGCCGACAGGGGGATGAACACTGAAGCTTTCTTT,CGADRGMNTEAFF
TRBJ1-1,-,TRBV5-5,few,TGTGCCAGCAGCTTATTGGTGCAGGGCGCTGAAGCTTTCTTT,CASSLLVQGAEAFF
TRBJ2-7,-,TRBV5-1,-,TGCGCCAGCAGCTTGTCACCGGGGGTGGAGGAGCAGTACTTC,CASSLSPGVEEQYF
TRBJ2-7,-,TRBV2,-,TGTGCCAGCAGTGAAGGAGGGACGCCAACCTACGAGCAGTACTTC,CASSEGGTPTYEQYF
TRBJ2-7,-,TRBV7-9,-,TGTGCCAGCAGCCCCCCATGGGGGGCCTACGAGCAGTACTTC,CASSPPWGAYEQYF
TRBJ2-2,TRBD1,TRBV9,-,TGTGCCAGCAGCGGAGGACAGGTGACCGGGGAGCTGTTTTTT,CASSGGQVTGELFF
TRBJ1-2,-,TRBV7-2,many,TGTGCCAGCAGCGGGCGGGGTTCCGGTAACTATGGCTACACCTTC,CASSGRGSGNYGYTF
TRBJ2-7,TRBD2,TRBV5-1,-,TGCGCCAGCAGCTTAGGGACTAGCGGGGGGGTTGTCTACGAGCAGTACTTC,CASSLGTSGGVVYEQYF
TRBJ2-1,TRBD1,TRBV11-2,-,TGTGCCAGCAGCTTAGCGACAGGGGTTCATGAGCAGTTCTTC,CASSLATGVHEQFF
TRBJ1-6,-,TRBV27,many,TGTGCCAGCAGCCTAAGGGGGGGTGGGTTTAATTCACCCCTCCACTTT,CASSLRGGGFNSPLHF
TRBJ1-6,-,TRBV7-2,-,TGTGCCAGCAGTAAACAGATGCAGACGGGATTTTTCCCCCTCCACTTT,CASSKQMQTGFFPLHF
TRBJ2-7,TRBD2,TRBV20-1,-,TGCAGCCTAGCGGGACCGATCGAGCAGTACTTC,CSLAGPIEQYF